These 19 T cell receptor beta chains were sequenced from one sample in a study of Graves' ophthalmopathy and Graves' hyperthyroidism. RNA transcripts served as template for amplifying TCR beta CDR3 sequences. HTBI primers primed a first-round RT-PCR, and a second-round multiplex PCR followed. One entry per CDR3 protein, called by TCRdb with MiXCR from the multiplex PCR reads. This table has hundreds of thousands of distinct CDR3 sequences, 35% to 50% appearing once. Sequences were obtained from peripheral blood. The receptors stem from an adult man with Graves' ophthalmopathy.

With regard to this clonotype: The CDR3 does not close with the conserved phenylalanine or tryptophan, likely indicating a read error. No DNA is shown, since the ends of the CDR3 on it are uncertain; the CDR3 is the one TCRdb lists. The gene calls are TRBV2 and TRBJ1-4. From its first to its last residue, the CDR3 has 10 amino acids. Germline lookup yields CDR1 SNHLY and CDR2 FYNNEI. The chain's CDR3 is CASSAEGGYL.

The gene calls are TRBV2 and TRBJ2-7; 9 bases are a match to TRBD1. J lost 0 bases, V lost 6 bases, and 6 bases had no gene match. There are 15 residues in the CDR3. Germline-derived CDR1 and CDR2 are SNHLY and FYNNEI. The DNA of the CDR3 is TGTGCCAGCAGGTCCGGGACAGGGAGCTCCTACGAGCAGTACTTC. Encoded protein: CASRSGTGSSYEQYF.

The count of this clonotype is one. This may arise from a read error, as a much more abundant clone is one base away. This chain uses TRBV4-3 with TRBJ1-6; D not certain. The length of the CDR3 is 14 residues. The germline V gene has CDR1 LGHNA and CDR2 YSLEER. As DNA, the CDR3 is TGCGCCAGCATCCAAGCCAGATATAATTCACCCCTCCACTTT. Translated: CASIQARYNSPLHF.

The chain recombines TRBV5-6 with TRBJ2-7; tentative D call: TRBD1 (6 bases). The CDR3 totals 13 residues. The germline CDR1 and CDR2 sequences are SGHDT and YYEEEE. Trimming stripped 9 bases from V and 0 bases from J, with 13 bases between. CDR3 loop: CATTDRISYEQYF. CDR3 bases: TGTGCCACTACGGACAGAATCTCCTACGAGCAGTACTTC.

This clonotype was detected ten times or more. At one end, the junction sequence differs from germline, possibly due to a read error. This chain connects TRBV19 to TRBJ1-2, with no clear D. CDR3 length: 11 amino acids. Germline CDR1 and CDR2: LNHDA and SQIVND (reference sequence). CDR3 in DNA: TGTGCCAGTAGGATAGGCTATGGCTACACCTTC. Protein: CASRIGYGYTF.

V is TRBV2 and J is TRBJ2-5; 10 bases line up with TRBD1. The J segment lost 6 bases and the V segment lost 5 bases, leaving 3 bases of the junction unmatched. Germline V CDR1 and CDR2: SNHLY, FYNNEI. The CDR3 length is 13 residues. CDR3 residues: CASSRTGGKTQYF. The CDR3 coding sequence is TGTGCCAGCAGTCGGACAGGGGGAAAGACCCAGTACTTC.

There are many counts of this clonotype. This chain links TRBV7-9 with TRBJ1-4; 8 bases agree with TRBD1. Trimming cost V 8 bases and J 6 bases; bases outside gene matches: 5. This CDR3 contains 13 residues. Per germline, CDR1 SEHNR and CDR2 FQNEAQ (reference sequence). CDR3 residues: CASVQGADEKLFF. The CDR3 DNA is TGTGCCAGCGTTCAGGGGGCAGATGAAAAACTGTTTTTT.

This chain joins TRBV7-9 and TRBJ2-3; D is possibly TRBD1 or TRBD2 (5 bases each). V lost 4 bases and J lost 0, with 11 bases in between. The CDR3 has 15 amino acids. From germline, CDR1 is SEHNR and CDR2 FQNEAQ (reference sequence). For the CDR3, the DNA is TGTGCCAGCAGCTGGGGGACGGCTAGCACAGATACGCAGTATTTT. It yields the protein CASSWGTASTDTQYF.

This chain links TRBV7-9 with TRBJ2-7; 7 nucleotides align to TRBD2. V lost 6 bases and J lost 7; bases outside the gene matches: 15. The CDR3 extends over 15 amino acids. Per germline, CDR1 SEHNR and CDR2 FQNEAQ (reference sequence). In nucleotides, the CDR3 is TGTGCCAGCAGTAAAGCGGGGATGGGGGAGAGGGAGCAGTACTTC. It encodes CASSKAGMGEREQYF.

This clonotype was detected only a few times. This chain joins TRBV19 and TRBJ2-2; 10 bases align to TRBD1. CDR3 size: 16 residues. V lost 4 bases to trimming and J lost 4 bases; unmatched junction nucleotides: 6. CDR1 and CDR2 (germline): LNHDA, SQIVND (reference sequence). CDR3 in amino acids: CASSTPGQGITGELFF. CDR3 nucleotides: TGTGCCAGTAGTACACCGGGACAGGGGATCACCGGGGAGCTGTTTTTT.

The J gene is TRBJ2-6, the V gene TRBV7-2; 7 nucleotides agree with TRBD1. V gave up 11 bases and J gave up 11 bases; unmatched junction bases: 12. The CDR3 runs 13 residues. Germline V gene data show CDR1 as SGHTA and CDR2 as FQGNSA. The CDR3 DNA reads TGTGCCTCCACGCCAGGGGGTACCTACGTCCTGACTTTC. This encodes CASTPGGTYVLTF.

Many counts were recorded for this clonotype. A read error may be the cause here, since a much bigger clone is one base away. The chain has TRBV6-1 and TRBJ1-2; unclear D gene. V was shortened by 3 bases and J by 3 bases, with 2 bases between the two germline ends. The germline gives CDR1 MNHNS, CDR2 SASEGT. The CDR3 contains 11 residues. The CDR3 nucleotides read TGTGCCAGCAGTGACTACTATGGCTACACCTTC. This sequence encodes CASSDYYGYTF.

This clonotype appeared once. A much larger clone differs from this one at a single base, so this may be a read error. The gene calls are TRBV2 and TRBJ2-7; TRBD2 might be the D (5 bases). This CDR3 contains 13 residues. Per the germline V gene, CDR1 is SNHLY and CDR2 is FYNNEI. In DNA, the CDR3 is TGTGCCAGCAGTTCCCAGGAGGTTGCCGAGCAGTGCTTC. It translates to CASSSQEVAEQCF.

The table lists this clonotype with a few counts. The J gene is TRBJ1-2, the V gene TRBV6-6; D is perhaps TRBD1 (5 bases). The V and J ends lost 6 bases and 1 base respectively, with 15 bases between them. The CDR3 is 15 residues long. Germline assignment: CDR1 MNHNY and CDR2 SVGAGI (reference sequence). CDR3 nucleotide sequence: TGTGCCAGCAGCCATGGATCTGGGGGTAACTATGGCTACACCTTC. Residues: CASSHGSGGNYGYTF.

This clonotype was seen ten or more times. The rearrangement uses TRBV2 and TRBJ2-7, with D perhaps TRBD2 (6 bases). The CDR3 runs 12 residues. CDR1 is SNHLY, CDR2 FYNNEI, per germline. Trimming left V 7 bases short and J 1 base short, with 8 bases between. The CDR3 sequence is CASKEGSYEQYF. The CDR3, as DNA: TGTGCCAGCAAGGAGGGATCCTACGAGCAGTACTTC.

This clonotype was found many times. The genes are TRBV2 and TRBJ2-5, with D perhaps matching TRBD2 (7 bases). With 0 bases removed from V and 5 bases from J, the gap between germline ends came to 19 bases. CDR1 and CDR2 from the germline V gene are SNHLY and FYNNEI. CDR3 length: 17 residues. CDR3 DNA sequence: TGTGCCAGCAGTGAAGCGCTCCGCCGGGGGGCCGAGGAGACCCAGTACTTC. Amino acid sequence: CASSEALRRGAEETQYF.

This clonotype occurred many times. The chain employs TRBV12-3 or TRBV12-4 and TRBJ1-5; tentative D call: TRBD1 (6 bases). There are 12 residues in the CDR3. V lost 9 bases to trimming and J lost 3 bases, with 9 bases between them. CDR3 protein: CASGTLNQPQHF. As DNA, the CDR3 is TGTGCCAGTGGGACACTCAATCAGCCCCAGCATTTT.

This clonotype came up once. The rearrangement uses TRBV29-1 and TRBJ1-5; no definite D call. V was trimmed by 8 bases and J by 5 bases, leaving 10 bases between them. The germline gives CDR1 SQVTM, CDR2 ANQGSEA. This CDR3 contains 11 residues. The CDR3 region is CSLGQDQPQHF. The CDR3 region has the DNA TGCAGCTTAGGGCAGGATCAGCCCCAGCATTTT.

In regard to this clonotype: A single base separates this from a much larger clone, so it may be a read error. The chain is built from TRBV2 and TRBJ2-2; TRBD1 aligns across 9 bases. V lost 9 bases and J lost 4; bases outside the gene matches: 6. The germline gives CDR1 SNHLY, CDR2 FYNNEI. The CDR3 spans 14 residues. DNA for the CDR3: TGTGCCAGTACCGGGACAGGGTGCACCGGGGAGCTGTTTTTT. It is translated as CASTGTGCTGELFF.